Included here is one T cell receptor (beta chain) sequence, with context. Its cognate antigen is unknown. V lost 4 bases to trimming and J lost 5 bases; unmatched junction nucleotides: 7. Germline assignment: CDR1 SGHVS and CDR2 FNYEAQ. This CDR3 region has 14 residues. The data originate from a study of beta chain features in type 1 diabetes. About the study: Across the samples, around 110,000,000 sorted cells were examined in total. Broader study findings: Sequencing from cDNA could over-represent high-TCR-expressing cells. In every one of the four CD4+ subsets, TCRB CDR3s were moderately but significantly shorter in Type 1 diabetes patients.

Investigators reverse transcribed all isolated RNA, so they sequenced expressed TCRB transcripts. Clones were read by immunoSEQ multiplex PCR, and TCRdb kept only the in-frame ones, dropping some. The table has approximately 170,000 clones, over 6% seen once. Sequenced: central memory CD4+ T cells from blood. The chain uses TRBV7-6 and TRBJ2-5, with 7 bases fitting TRBD1. This TCR was recovered from a man between 18 and 35 years old with type 1 diabetes. The CDR3 nucleotides are TGTGCCAGCAGCTGGGGACAGACGGGGGAGACCCAGTACTTC. Translated, it gives CASSWGQTGETQYF.